The next 9 T cell receptor beta chains were all read from a single sample in a study of T cells in Graves' hyperthyroidism and ophthalmopathy. Template material for amplifying TCR beta CDR3 regions consisted of RNA transcripts. With the HTBI primer set, the TCR CDR3 went through a first round of RT-PCR. TCRdb fed the multiplex PCR reads into MiXCR, producing one record per CDR3 protein. The sample consists of around 700,000 distinct CDR3 sequences, 18% of them appearing once. Input material: blood. These receptors came from a woman aged 45-59 years with Graves' hyperthyroidism that later progressed to Graves' ophthalmopathy.

The rearrangement uses TRBV19 and TRBJ1-2; D is uncertain. V gave up 5 bases and J gave up 9 bases, with 13 bases separating them. The CDR3 is 12 amino acids. Per germline, CDR1 LNHDA and CDR2 SQIVND (reference sequence). The CDR3 is CASSLLSGRYTF. The CDR3 DNA reads as TGTGCCAGTAGTCTGCTCAGTGGGCGCTACACCTTC.

In its sample, this clonotype was seen a few times. The chain has TRBV6-2 or TRBV6-3 and TRBJ2-1; 8 nucleotides line up with TRBD2. Germline V CDR1 and CDR2: MNHEY, SVGEGT. CDR3 length equals 16 residues. J gave up 5 bases and V 5 bases, and 11 bases lay outside the gene matches. As DNA, the CDR3 is TGTGCCAGCAGTCTTCATAGCGGGGAAGGGGACAATGAGCAGTTCTTC. Protein sequence: CASSLHSGEGDNEQFF.

The CDR3 region has the DNA TGCAGTGCTACACGGCCCGGGACAGGGGGCAACTATGGCTACACCTTC. It specifies CSATRPGTGGNYGYTF. The chain has TRBV20-1 and TRBJ1-2, with 12 bases fitting TRBD1. The junction had 8 bases not matched to a gene; V was cut back by 4 bases and J by 2 bases. CDR1 is DFQATT, CDR2 SNEGSKA, per germline (reference sequence). This CDR3 has 16 amino acids.

The rearrangement joins TRBV13 to TRBJ1-2, with D tentatively TRBD1 (5 bases). Germline CDR1 reads PRHDT; CDR2 reads FYEKMQ (reference sequence). V shed 7 bases and J shed 4 bases, with 19 bases lying between them. CDR3 size: 15 residues. CDR3 bases: TGTGCCAGCAAAGGGCAGGGCGGAGTGGGCTATGGCTACACCTTC. Its translation is CASKGQGGVGYGYTF.

This clonotype was seen at least ten times. The chain carries TRBV12-3 or TRBV12-4 and TRBJ2-7; the D gene could be TRBD1 or TRBD2 (5 bases each). V was shortened by 4 bases and J by 2 bases, with 9 bases between the two germline ends. The CDR3 contains 13 residues. CDR3 in amino acids: CASSSWDPYEQYF. DNA of the CDR3: TGTGCCAGCAGTTCGTGGGACCCCTACGAGCAGTACTTC.

The table lists this clonotype with many counts. This chain joins TRBV20-1 and TRBJ1-6; no clear D gene. Germline V gene sequence: CDR1 DFQATT, CDR2 SNEGSKA (reference sequence). Between the trimmed V and J ends, which lost 2 bases and 4 bases, there was a span of 12 bases. The CDR3 totals 15 residues. The DNA for the CDR3 is TGCAGTGCTAGACGGGAAGAGACTTATAATTCACCCCTCCACTTT. Its translation is CSARREETYNSPLHF.

This clonotype was seen a handful of times. The chain uses TRBV6-5 and TRBJ1-4; D unclear. V lost 2 bases to trimming and J lost 4 bases, with 5 bases between them. This CDR3 spans 13 amino acids. Germline-derived CDR1 and CDR2 are MNHEY and SVGAGI. The CDR3 reads CASSYARNEKLFF. The DNA for the CDR3 is TGTGCCAGCAGTTACGCCCGTAATGAAAAACTGTTTTTT.

The chain combines TRBV2 with TRBJ2-5; 14 bases agree with TRBD2. In germline, CDR1 is SNHLY, CDR2 FYNNEI. The CDR3 has 18 amino acids. With 7 bases clipped from V and 1 base from J, the junction kept 11 bases outside the gene matches. CDR3 amino acids: CASTEFGTSGGFQETQYF. CDR3 coding DNA: TGTGCCAGCACCGAATTTGGGACTAGCGGGGGATTCCAAGAGACCCAGTACTTC.

This clonotype was seen ten or more times. V usage is TRBV2 and J usage is TRBJ1-1, with a weak D call TRBD1 (5 bases). Germline V lookup: CDR1 SNHLY, CDR2 FYNNEI. The germline V and J ends were trimmed by 10 bases and 0 bases, with 12 bases remaining between them. The CDR3 runs to 13 residues. The DNA of the CDR3 is TGTGCCACAAATCAGGGCCTGAACACTGAAGCTTTCTTT. Its translation is CATNQGLNTEAFF.